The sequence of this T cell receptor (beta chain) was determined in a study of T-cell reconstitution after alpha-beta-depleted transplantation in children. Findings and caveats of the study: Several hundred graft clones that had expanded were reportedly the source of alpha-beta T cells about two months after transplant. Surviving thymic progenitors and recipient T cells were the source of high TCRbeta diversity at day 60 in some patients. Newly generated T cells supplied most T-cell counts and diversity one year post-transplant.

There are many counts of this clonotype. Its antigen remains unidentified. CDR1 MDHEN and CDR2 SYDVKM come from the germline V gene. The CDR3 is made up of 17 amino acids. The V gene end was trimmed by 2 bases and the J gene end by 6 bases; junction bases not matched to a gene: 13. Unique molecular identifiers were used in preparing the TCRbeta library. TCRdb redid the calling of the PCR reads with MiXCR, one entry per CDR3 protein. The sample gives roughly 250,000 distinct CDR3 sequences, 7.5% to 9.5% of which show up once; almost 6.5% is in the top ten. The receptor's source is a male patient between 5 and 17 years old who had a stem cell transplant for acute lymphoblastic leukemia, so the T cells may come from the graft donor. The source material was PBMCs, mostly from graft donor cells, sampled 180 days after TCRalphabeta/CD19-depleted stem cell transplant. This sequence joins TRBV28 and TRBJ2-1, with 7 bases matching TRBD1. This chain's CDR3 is CASSLGTGLGGLNEQFF. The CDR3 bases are TGTGCCAGCAGTTTAGGCACAGGATTAGGGGGCCTCAATGAGCAGTTCTTC.